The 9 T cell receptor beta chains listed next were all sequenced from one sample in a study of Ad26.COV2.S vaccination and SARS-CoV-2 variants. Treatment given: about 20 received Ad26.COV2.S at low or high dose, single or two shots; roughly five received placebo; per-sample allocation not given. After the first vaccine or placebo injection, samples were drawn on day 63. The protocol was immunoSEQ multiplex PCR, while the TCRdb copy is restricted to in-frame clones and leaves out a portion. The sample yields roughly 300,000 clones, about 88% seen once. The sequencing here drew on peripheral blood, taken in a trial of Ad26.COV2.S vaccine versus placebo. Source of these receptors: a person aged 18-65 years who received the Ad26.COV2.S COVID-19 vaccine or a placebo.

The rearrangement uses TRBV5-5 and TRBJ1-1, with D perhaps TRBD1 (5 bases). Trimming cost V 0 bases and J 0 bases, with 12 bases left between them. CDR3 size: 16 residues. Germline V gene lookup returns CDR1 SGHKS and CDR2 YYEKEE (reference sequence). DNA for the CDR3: TGTGCCAGCAGCTTGGCGGGGGGAGAGATGAACACTGAAGCTTTCTTT. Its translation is CASSLAGGEMNTEAFF.

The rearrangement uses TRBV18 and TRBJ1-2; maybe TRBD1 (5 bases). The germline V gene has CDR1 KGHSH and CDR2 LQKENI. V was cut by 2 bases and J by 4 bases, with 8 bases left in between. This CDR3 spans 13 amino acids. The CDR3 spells CASSPAGTYGYTF. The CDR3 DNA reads TGTGCCAGCTCACCAGCTGGGACCTATGGCTACACCTTC.

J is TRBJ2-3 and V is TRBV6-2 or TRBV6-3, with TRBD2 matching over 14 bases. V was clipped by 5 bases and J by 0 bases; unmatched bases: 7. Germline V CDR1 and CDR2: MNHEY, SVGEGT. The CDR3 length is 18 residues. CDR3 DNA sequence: TGTGCCAGCAGTGCCGGACTAGCGGGGGGCCCCAGCACAGATACGCAGTATTTT. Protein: CASSAGLAGGPSTDTQYF.

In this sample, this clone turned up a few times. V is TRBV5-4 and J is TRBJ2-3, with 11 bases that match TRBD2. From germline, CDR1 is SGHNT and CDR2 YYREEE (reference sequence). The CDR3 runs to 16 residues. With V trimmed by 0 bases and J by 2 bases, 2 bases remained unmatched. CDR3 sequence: CASSLGGLAVTDTQYF. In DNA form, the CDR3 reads TGTGCCAGCAGCTTGGGGGGACTAGCGGTCACAGATACGCAGTATTTT.

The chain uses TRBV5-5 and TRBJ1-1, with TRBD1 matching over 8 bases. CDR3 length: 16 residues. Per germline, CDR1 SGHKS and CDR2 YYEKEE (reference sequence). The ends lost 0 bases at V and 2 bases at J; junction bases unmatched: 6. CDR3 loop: CASSLGGDRFNTEAFF. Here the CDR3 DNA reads TGTGCCAGCAGCTTGGGAGGGGACAGGTTTAACACTGAAGCTTTCTTT.

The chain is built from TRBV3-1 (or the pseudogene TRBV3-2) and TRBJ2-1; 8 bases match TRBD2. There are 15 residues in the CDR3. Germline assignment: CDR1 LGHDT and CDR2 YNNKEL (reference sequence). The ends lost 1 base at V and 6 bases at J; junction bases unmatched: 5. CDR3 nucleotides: TGTGCCAGCAGCCAAGTCGAGCGGGGGAGCAATGAGCAGTTCTTC. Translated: CASSQVERGSNEQFF.

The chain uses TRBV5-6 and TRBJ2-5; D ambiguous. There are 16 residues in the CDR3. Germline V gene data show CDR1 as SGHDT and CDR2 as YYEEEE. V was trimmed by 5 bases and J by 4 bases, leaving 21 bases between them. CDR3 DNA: TGTGCCAGCAGTCTTCAAAACCCGGGCCTAAGAGAGACCCAGTACTTC. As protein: CASSLQNPGLRETQYF.

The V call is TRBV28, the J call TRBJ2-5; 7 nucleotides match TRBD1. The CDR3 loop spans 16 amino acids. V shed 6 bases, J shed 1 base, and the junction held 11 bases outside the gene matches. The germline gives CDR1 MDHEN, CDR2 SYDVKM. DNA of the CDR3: TGTGCCAGCAGGGCCCCCCGACAGGGCCTCCAAGAGACCCAGTACTTC. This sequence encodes CASRAPRQGLQETQYF.

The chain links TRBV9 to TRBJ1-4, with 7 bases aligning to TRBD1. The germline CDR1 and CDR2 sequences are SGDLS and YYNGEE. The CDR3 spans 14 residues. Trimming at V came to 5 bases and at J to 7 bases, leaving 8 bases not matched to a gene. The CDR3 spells CASSPAQGGEKLFF. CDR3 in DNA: TGTGCCAGCAGTCCAGCTCAGGGGGGTGAAAAACTGTTTTTT.